The rows below give T cell receptor beta chains drawn from one sample of a study of CD8 T cells in ankylosing spondylitis. In TCRdb, the 5' RACE reads were re-called with MiXCR into one record per CDR3 protein. The repertoire consists of fewer than 450,000 distinct CDR3 sequences, with 15% to 20% occurring once and the leading ten covering 1%. Material: blood, either unsorted or a sorted T cell fraction (not recorded which). These receptors all stem from a male donor with ankylosing spondylitis. Each CDR3 is given with its conserved first and last residue. The order of the fields is J gene, V gene, clone size, D gene, CDR3 protein, CDR3 DNA. A D gene is named only where the DNA matches it firmly. Not all rows give a size; the values are once, few, many and, for expanded clones, a class.

TRBJ2-3 TRBV27 few . CASRGLSTDTQYF TGTGCCAGCCGGGGACTTAGCACAGATACGCAGTATTTT
TRBJ2-3 TRBV5-5 few TRBD2 CASSFRVAGDTQYF TGTGCCAGCAGCTTCAGGGTAGCGGGAGATACGCAGTATTTT
TRBJ2-1 TRBV11-2 few TRBD2 CASSIGTMNYNEQFF TGTGCCAGCAGCATAGGGACTATGAACTACAATGAGCAGTTCTTC
TRBJ1-5 TRBV19 . . CASSIVRGGQPQHF TGTGCCAGTAGTATAGTCAGGGGAGGACAGCCCCAGCATTTT
TRBJ2-3 TRBV20-1 . TRBD2 CSAKLAGVGDTQYF TGCAGTGCTAAGCTAGCGGGGGTAGGAGATACGCAGTATTTT
TRBJ1-5 TRBV29-1 . . CSVEEGGGNQPQHF TGCAGCGTTGAAGAGGGGGGGGGCAATCAGCCCCAGCATTTT
TRBJ1-5 TRBV2 . TRBD1 CASSSGQGAGQPQHF TGTGCCAGCAGCTCGGGACAGGGGGCTGGTCAGCCCCAGCATTTT
TRBJ1-1 TRBV10-3 few TRBD1 CAIGDRRVNTEAFF TGTGCCATCGGGGACAGGAGGGTAAACACTGAAGCTTTCTTT
TRBJ2-1 TRBV7-9 . . CASSLVGRSSYNEQFF TGTGCCAGCAGCTTAGTTGGGCGAAGCTCCTACAATGAGCAGTTCTTC
TRBJ2-1 TRBV7-3 few . CASSLRGLGDNEQFF TGTGCCAGCAGCTTAAGGGGATTGGGTGACAATGAGCAGTTCTTC
TRBJ2-3 TRBV5-1 many TRBD1 CASSLGGTGGTDTQYF TGCGCCAGCAGCCTCGGAGGGACAGGAGGCACAGATACGCAGTATTTT
TRBJ2-5 TRBV5-1 few . CASSFNQETQYF TGCGCCAGCAGCTTTAACCAAGAGACCCAGTACTTC
TRBJ1-1 TRBV29-1 . TRBD1 CSVITGVNTEAFF TGCAGCGTGATAACAGGGGTGAACACTGAAGCTTTCTTT
TRBJ1-2 TRBV20-1 few . CSARAGIKYNYGYTF TGCAGTGCTAGGGCAGGAATAAAATATAACTATGGCTACACCTTC
TRBJ2-1 TRBV29-1 . . CSVAEATGSYNEQFF TGCAGCGTTGCTGAAGCGACAGGCTCCTACAATGAGCAGTTCTTC
TRBJ2-1 TRBV30 . . CAWSVGGIGTANEQFF TGTGCCTGGAGTGTAGGAGGAATCGGAACAGCGAATGAGCAGTTCTTC
TRBJ1-2 TRBV12-3/TRBV12-4 . TRBD1 CASIFGTGEDGYTF TGTGCCAGCATCTTTGGGACAGGGGAAGATGGCTACACCTTC
TRBJ2-5 TRBV6-1 . . CASSPPREKETQYF TGTGCCAGCAGTCCCCCCCGGGAGAAAGAGACCCAGTACTTC
TRBJ2-7 TRBV7-8 . TRBD2 CASSLVAGGPSSYEQYF TGTGCCAGCAGCTTAGTAGCGGGGGGCCCCAGCTCCTACGAGCAGTACTTC
TRBJ2-2 TRBV29-1 many TRBD2 CSALGGSIGGELFF TGCAGCGCCCTGGGCGGGAGCATAGGCGGGGAGCTGTTTTTT
TRBJ1-1 TRBV29-1 . . CSVPSAGPLNTEAFF TGCAGCGTGCCGTCTGCAGGGCCCTTGAACACTGAAGCTTTCTTT
TRBJ1-1 TRBV29-1 once TRBD1 CSVGRTGFSPDTEAFF TGCAGCGTTGGAAGGACAGGGTTTTCTCCGGACACTGAAGCTTTCTTT
TRBJ2-1 TRBV15 . . CATSRDRINEQFF TGTGCCACCAGCAGAGACCGGATCAATGAGCAGTTCTTC
TRBJ2-6 TRBV6-1 few . CASSESHPGAGANVLTF TGTGCCAGCAGTGAATCCCACCCGGGTGCGGGGGCCAACGTCCTGACTTTC
TRBJ2-2 TRBV7-6 few . CASSLDLPLITGELFF TGTGCCAGCAGCTTAGACTTGCCACTAATCACCGGGGAGCTGTTTTTT